The following is a T cell receptor (beta chain) sequence with its context. Antigen specificity is unknown. CDR3 length: 15 amino acids. The J segment lost 3 bases and the V segment lost 4 bases, leaving 9 bases of the junction unmatched. Per the germline V gene, CDR1 is SGHRS and CDR2 is YFSETQ. With random hexamers, roughly 0.5 to 1 ug RNA was reverse transcribed. Amplification of TCR beta CDR3 was carried out by immunoSEQ multiplex PCR, which covered 54 Vbeta and 13 Jbeta segments. TCRdb analysed the immunoSEQ multiplex PCR reads with MiXCR anew, one entry per CDR3 protein. Of 300,000 to 350,000 distinct CDR3 sequences listed, roughly 94% are singletons. Treatment-naive patients with stable or active relapsing-remitting disease served as multiple sclerosis controls. Negative isolation yielded CD8+ and CD4+ T cells; FACS enriched TEMRA cells. The record originates from a study of CD8 T cells in Susac syndrome. Study-wide findings and caveats: The study's TCR sequencing and HLA analysis drew on a certain number of individuals. That number was acknowledged as relatively small.

This clonotype originated in a human donor with multiple sclerosis. The gene calls are TRBV5-1 and TRBJ1-1; 7 bases match TRBD1. The sequenced sample consisted of CD4+ T cells from PBMCs. CDR3 nucleotide sequence: TGCGCCAGCAGCGCAACAGGGGAAGGGGACACTGAAGCTTTCTTT. Amino acid sequence: CASSATGEGDTEAFF.